Listed below are T cell receptor beta chains from one sample, sequenced in a study of blood T cell repertoires in COVID-19. Sequenced by immunoSEQ multiplex PCR; TCRdb stores in-frame clones only, minus some. In the table there are 98,000 or so clones, about 80% of which are singletons. The sequencing sample was made of peripheral blood. The receptors stem from a woman older than 75 with active or convalescent COVID-19. Both conserved end residues are trimmed from each CDR3.

j_call: TRBJ1-1
v_call: TRBV4-3
cdr3_length: 13
cdr3_aa: ASSTTTGGLTEAF

j_call: TRBJ1-4
v_call: TRBV6-6
cdr3_length: 10
cdr3_aa: AIQGANEKLF

j_call: TRBJ1-2
v_call: TRBV5-1
cdr3_length: 13
cdr3_aa: ASSQGQLHSYGYT

j_call: TRBJ1-4
v_call: TRBV5-1
cdr3_length: 13
cdr3_aa: ASSLNRAANEKLF

j_call: TRBJ1-1
v_call: TRBV19
cdr3_length: 13
cdr3_aa: ASSTLGQGNTEAF

j_call: TRBJ2-5
v_call: TRBV7-2
cdr3_length: 13
cdr3_aa: ASSLSGTDGETQY

j_call: TRBJ2-1
v_call: TRBV9
cdr3_length: 12
cdr3_aa: ASSVGTSAYEQF

j_call: TRBJ1-3
v_call: TRBV5-6
cdr3_length: 15
cdr3_aa: ASSLGFYGGSGNTIY

j_call: TRBJ2-3
v_call: TRBV5-5
cdr3_length: 13
cdr3_aa: ASSPASSGGSAQY

j_call: TRBJ1-4
v_call: TRBV5-1
cdr3_length: 14
cdr3_aa: ASSPFPTGANEKLF

j_call: TRBJ2-5
v_call: TRBV5-1
cdr3_length: 14
cdr3_aa: ASSSPSDRGRETQY

j_call: TRBJ2-5
v_call: TRBV5-6
cdr3_length: 15
cdr3_aa: ASSPLRTGAGQETQY

j_call: TRBJ2-1
v_call: TRBV30
cdr3_length: 13
cdr3_aa: AWRTAGGSYNEQF

j_call: TRBJ2-6
v_call: TRBV19
cdr3_length: 17
cdr3_aa: ASSSSGRDRGSGANVLT

j_call: TRBJ2-3
v_call: TRBV11-2
cdr3_length: 11
cdr3_aa: ASSIERTDTQY

j_call: TRBJ1-5
v_call: TRBV10-2
cdr3_length: 11
cdr3_aa: ASSYGQGQPQH

j_call: TRBJ1-5
v_call: TRBV19
cdr3_length: 13
cdr3_aa: ASSILQDSNQPQH

j_call: TRBJ2-1
v_call: TRBV6-2/TRBV6-3
cdr3_length: 15
cdr3_aa: ASSSVLGGKTSDEQF

j_call: TRBJ1-5
v_call: TRBV11-2
cdr3_length: 14
cdr3_aa: ASSPGGGARNQPQH

j_call: TRBJ2-7
v_call: TRBV11-2
cdr3_length: 11
cdr3_aa: ASTQGATYEQY

j_call: TRBJ2-3
v_call: TRBV4-2
cdr3_length: 12
cdr3_aa: ASSQQRGTDTQY

j_call: TRBJ1-1
v_call: TRBV6-5
cdr3_length: 11
cdr3_aa: ASSYSSRTEAF

j_call: TRBJ1-1
v_call: TRBV15
cdr3_length: 12
cdr3_aa: ATSWTLGQTEAF

j_call: TRBJ2-5
v_call: TRBV6-2/TRBV6-3
cdr3_length: 11
cdr3_aa: ASSTGLWETQY

j_call: TRBJ2-2
v_call: TRBV5-1
cdr3_length: 14
cdr3_aa: ASSPPGFMVSGELF

j_call: TRBJ2-2
v_call: TRBV5-1
cdr3_length: 12
cdr3_aa: ASSFGGGTGELF

j_call: TRBJ2-7
v_call: TRBV28
cdr3_length: 13
cdr3_aa: ASSLQQGASYEQY